What follows is one TCR beta chain and its context. The antigen is not known. With a J-beta primer mix and a sample-barcoded 5' primer, a second PCR ran roughly 6 to 11 cycles. One entry per CDR3 protein results from TCRdb running MiXCR on the 5' RACE reads. The table shows around 870,000 distinct CDR3 sequences, with under 35% occurring only once. The entry originates in a study of blood T cells in healthy people across ages. Study-wide findings and caveats: When one million T cells were used, diversity estimates were thought to be underestimates. It was not known whether donors were CMV positive (a possible confounder of expanded clonotype changes). As age increased, TCR beta diversity per million T cells fell in a roughly linear fashion.

Germline loops: CDR1 MNHNY, CDR2 SVGAGI (reference sequence). The germline V and J ends were trimmed by 1 base and 6 bases, with 4 bases remaining between them. The CDR3 consists of 11 residues. The sample was blood. This TCR was recovered from an elderly woman in good health. The V gene is TRBV6-6, the J gene TRBJ2-7, with no clear D. As DNA, the CDR3 is TGTGCCAGCAGTTACTATCCCGAGCAGTACTTC. It translates to CASSYYPEQYF.